The 12 T cell receptor beta chains given below trace back to one sample, sequenced in a study of regulatory T cells in long-lasting Graves disease. Time point here: newly diagnosed GD, antithyroid drugs for less than 3 months. The TCR library used RNA extracted from PBMCs. Assembly of TCR beta libraries relied on iRepertoire HTBI primers together with Arm-PCR of CDR3 regions. Using its own MiXCR run on the multiplex PCR reads, TCRdb lists one record per CDR3 protein. The data contain hundreds of thousands of distinct CDR3 sequences, 15% to 20% of them seen just once; the ten biggest clones take up 20% to 25%. The same sample was also used in a study of T cells in Graves' hyperthyroidism and ophthalmopathy.

Material: peripheral blood mononuclear cells (PBMCs), obtained at new diagnosis, from a patient treated with antithyroid drugs. These receptor sequences come from a woman aged 35-65 years with Graves disease.

This clonotype was observed a few times. The genes are TRBV6-1 and TRBJ1-2; unclear D gene. The CDR3 is 13 residues long. V was trimmed by 6 bases and J by 2 bases, leaving 10 bases between them. Germline V lookup: CDR1 MNHNS, CDR2 SASEGT. The CDR3 reads CASSFRRNYGYTF. The CDR3 DNA reads as TGTGCCAGCAGCTTCAGGCGGAACTATGGCTACACCTTC.

This clonotype was seen many times. This chain connects TRBV3-1 to TRBJ1-1; D might be TRBD1 (6 bases). The germline CDR1 and CDR2 sequences are LGHDT and YNNKEL (reference sequence). The CDR3 spans 15 residues. Trimming removed 2 bases at V and 0 bases at J, with 10 bases between. CDR3 sequence reads: CASSQSGTLNTEAFF. The CDR3 DNA is TGTGCCAGCAGCCAATCCGGGACATTGAACACTGAAGCTTTCTTT. Full variable domain (remainder filled in from reference TRBV3-1 and TRBJ1-1): DTAVSQTPKYLVTQMGNDKSIKCEQNLGHDTMYWYKQDSKKFLKIMFSYNNKELIINETVPNRFSPKSPDKAHLNLHINSLELGDSAVYFCASSQSGTLNTEAFFGQGTRLTVV.

The V gene is TRBV20-1, the J gene TRBJ2-7, with 9 nucleotides matching TRBD1. Trimming removed 3 bases from V and 0 bases from J; junction bases left unmatched: 9. The CDR3 length is 16 residues. Germline V lookup: CDR1 DFQATT, CDR2 SNEGSKA (reference sequence). The CDR3 sequence is CSARSRDRVFSYEQYF. The CDR3 DNA sequence: TGCAGTGCTAGGTCCCGGGACAGGGTATTCTCCTACGAGCAGTACTTC.

This clonotype was seen many times. The chain combines TRBV12-3 or TRBV12-4 with TRBJ2-7; 8 bases match TRBD2. Trimming removed 1 base from V and 1 base from J; junction bases left unmatched: 6. This CDR3 contains 16 residues. This CDR3 reads CASSLGASGGSYEQYF. The DNA of the CDR3 is TGTGCCAGCAGTTTAGGGGCCAGCGGGGGATCCTACGAGCAGTACTTC.

This clonotype turned up a few times. The V call is TRBV19, the J call TRBJ1-1; D unclear. The CDR3 sequence is 17 residues long. Germline V gene data show CDR1 as LNHDA and CDR2 as SQIVND (reference sequence). V was trimmed by 3 bases and J by 1 base, leaving 18 bases between them. CDR3 nucleotides: TGTGCCAGTAGTATCCCCCCGGGCCAATTTGAGAACACTGAAGCTTTCTTT. This sequence encodes CASSIPPGQFENTEAFF.

This clonotype has ten or more counts. J is TRBJ2-7 and V is TRBV2; either TRBD1 or TRBD2 may supply D (5 bases each). Germline loops: CDR1 SNHLY, CDR2 FYNNEI. There are 18 residues in the CDR3. Trimming stripped 7 bases from V and 2 bases from J, with 27 bases between. The CDR3 sequence is CASTHSWDGDLDAYEQYF. The CDR3 region has the DNA TGTGCCAGCACCCATAGCTGGGACGGGGACCTAGACGCCTACGAGCAGTACTTC.

There are many counts of this clonotype. J is TRBJ1-2 and V is TRBV7-9; D uncertain. Germline V gene sequence: CDR1 SEHNR, CDR2 FQNEAQ (reference sequence). Trimming left V 8 bases short and J 2 bases short, with 3 bases between. CDR3 size: 10 residues. CDR3 bases: TGTGCCAGCGGGAACTATGGCTACACCTTC. The encoded protein is CASGNYGYTF.

Many counts were recorded for this clonotype. The chain recombines TRBV29-1 with TRBJ1-2; 8 positions match TRBD1. V shed 4 bases, J shed 6 bases, and the junction held 1 base outside the gene matches. The CDR3 contains 11 residues. Germline-derived CDR1 and CDR2 are SQVTM and ANQGSEA. This CDR3 reads CSVAGGDGYTF. Written as DNA, the CDR3 is TGCAGCGTTGCAGGGGGCGATGGCTACACCTTC.

This clonotype was found many times. The chain uses TRBV7-8 and TRBJ1-1; D unresolved. This CDR3 has 15 residues. Per germline, CDR1 SGHVS and CDR2 FQNEAQ. Trimming pared 1 base from V and 0 bases from J, leaving 9 bases between. CDR3 protein: CASSLVRTMNTEAFF. The CDR3 DNA reads TGTGCCAGCAGCTTAGTCCGCACGATGAACACTGAAGCTTTCTTT.

The chain joins TRBV12-3 or TRBV12-4 to TRBJ1-2, with 9 positions matching TRBD1. The ends lost 10 bases at V and 4 bases at J; junction bases unmatched: 7. There are 13 residues in the CDR3. For the CDR3, the DNA is TGTGCCATCCTCGGGACAGGGACCTATGGCTACACCTTC. It codes for CAILGTGTYGYTF.

This clonotype occurred a few times. The chain uses TRBV5-1 and TRBJ1-6, with a possible D match to TRBD1 (6 bases). CDR1 and CDR2 (germline): SGHRS, YFSETQ. Trimming stripped 5 bases from V and 8 bases from J, with 17 bases between. The CDR3 has 15 residues. The CDR3: CASSWNQGLDSPLHF. CDR3 bases: TGCGCCAGCAGTTGGAACCAGGGGCTTGATTCACCCCTCCACTTT.

In its sample, this clonotype was seen a few times. V gene TRBV6-1 combines with J gene TRBJ1-1; no clear D gene. The CDR3 has 15 amino acids. Trimming shortened V by 7 bases and J by 6 bases, and 21 bases separated the two germline ends. Germline-derived CDR1 and CDR2 are MNHNS and SASEGT. The CDR3 DNA reads TGTGCCAGCACGGCAGACACGAACCTAATCTCTGAAGCTTTCTTT. It specifies CASTADTNLISEAFF.